This entry is about one TCR beta chain. Its antigen is currently unknown. Losses at the gene ends were 4 bases for V and 5 bases for J; bases not matched to a gene: 4. The CDR3 is 12 residues long. Germline V gene sequence: CDR1 GTSNPN, CDR2 SVGIG (reference sequence). Recent acute infections and vaccinations were absent in the healthy HIV-negative adult donors. Donors, without exception, were Caucasian adults residing in Nashville, Tennessee. The sample is drawn from a study of shared clonotypes between healthy human individuals. Study outcomes and limitations: About 5% of naive CD4 clonotypes were shared across four donors.

The table came from immunoSEQ multiplex PCR; TCRdb's copy has only in-frame clones and leaves some out. The table lists approximately 1.1 million clones, around 78% of them singletons. The TCR was taken from a man between 18 and 29 years old in good health. Some clones in this sample may be carry-over from other donors' samples. The V and J genes are TRBV30 and TRBJ2-5; 7 positions match TRBD1. The sequenced material came from memory CD4+ T cells from PBMCs. Subset described: CD45RA-negative fraction. For the CDR3, the DNA is TGTGCCTGGACAAGGGGGCGGGAGACCCAGTACTTC. Translated: CAWTRGRETQYF.